This TCR beta chain came from a study of patients and donors after allogeneic stem cell transplantation. The CDR3 has 12 amino acids. Trimming removed 5 bases at V and 10 bases at J, with 15 bases between. CDR1 is SGHRS and CDR2 is YFSETQ in the germline V gene. TCRdb processed the RT-PCR reads anew with MiXCR; each CDR3 protein has one entry. The profile shows roughly 940,000 distinct CDR3 sequences, about a sixth of them singletons. The sample was blood, either unsorted or a sorted T cell fraction (not recorded which). This TCR was sampled from a human donor who was either an allogeneic HSCT recipient or a stem cell or donor lymphocyte infusion donor (not recorded which). It is not recorded whose cells these are; they may come from a transplant donor. The chain links TRBV5-1 to TRBJ1-2; D is possibly TRBD1 (5 bases). The CDR3 region is CASRGVLDNYTF. CDR3 bases: TGCGCCAGCAGGGGGGTACTGGACAACTACACCTTC. Drawing the rest from reference TRBV5-1 and TRBJ1-2, the complete variable domain is KAGVTQTPRYLIKTRGQQVTLSCSPISGHRSVSWYQQTPGQGLQFLFEYFSETQRNKGNFPGRFSGRQFSNSRSEMNVSTLELGDSALYLCASRGVLDNYTFGSGTRLTVV.